This is a list of T cell receptor beta chains from one sample in a study of human T cells and chemical hapten exposure. TCRdb processed the 5' RACE reads anew with MiXCR; each CDR3 protein has one entry. This table holds approximately 110,000 distinct CDR3 sequences, around a fifth found once. The origin of the receptors is a human donor in good health. Both conserved end residues are trimmed from each CDR3. The order of the fields is V gene, J gene, CDR3 protein.

TRBV7-8,TRBJ2-5,ASSLARPETQY
TRBV7-2,TRBJ2-1,ASSFDLASDEQF
TRBV28,TRBJ2-1,ASSFGVDNEQF
TRBV3-1,TRBJ2-1,ASSQDRDPGDNEQF
TRBV3-1,TRBJ1-2,ASSQVVGYYGYT
TRBV2,TRBJ2-3,ASSPGTSYTDTQY
TRBV7-2,TRBJ2-7,ASSPRRRYRNEQY
TRBV6-6,TRBJ1-6,ATGGSSYNSPLH
TRBV10-3,TRBJ2-2,AIGAGANTGELF
TRBV4-1,TRBJ2-5,ASSQGGTAGGEETQY
TRBV4-1,TRBJ1-5,ASSQPLRGMSNQPQH
TRBV5-4,TRBJ2-3,ASSLDPSGTDTQY
TRBV6-1,TRBJ2-3,ASSPTGTYTDTQY
TRBV6-2/TRBV6-3,TRBJ2-3,ASSSPRDLTDTQY
TRBV9,TRBJ2-3,ASSVVGQDGITDTQY
TRBV4-1,TRBJ2-3,ASSQERRQNTDTQY
TRBV15,TRBJ1-5,ATGERRRSNQPQH
TRBV28,TRBJ1-2,ASSSPGRGGNYGYT
TRBV6-5,TRBJ1-2,ASSYSTGGYGYT
TRBV2,TRBJ2-3,ASSGRLGGTDTQY
TRBV20-1,TRBJ2-3,SALGGLADPDTQY
TRBV6-6,TRBJ2-3,ASSPSGKVTDTQY
TRBV7-7,TRBJ2-5,ASSPTGETQY
TRBV6-6,TRBJ1-3,ASIQGMMSGGNTIY
TRBV7-9,TRBJ2-1,ASSLGLAGFNEQF
TRBV24-1,TRBJ2-3,ATSDRTSGTDTQY
TRBV5-1,TRBJ2-5,ASSLNGLGGRGLETQY
TRBV4-1,TRBJ2-1,ASSQVFFATGYNEQF
TRBV18,TRBJ2-3,ASSPRRDTDTQY
TRBV30,TRBJ1-1,AWSPLREAF
TRBV6-2/TRBV6-3,TRBJ2-1,ASIPGSGRRYEQF
TRBV15,TRBJ1-1,ATSRGGRGSRRTEAF
TRBV6-2/TRBV6-3,TRBJ2-7,ASGDSGTFSSYEQY
TRBV12-3/TRBV12-4,TRBJ2-7,ASSRVQGVQY
TRBV28,TRBJ1-5,ASSLAWGQYSNQPQH
TRBV19,TRBJ2-5,ASSPGHGETQY